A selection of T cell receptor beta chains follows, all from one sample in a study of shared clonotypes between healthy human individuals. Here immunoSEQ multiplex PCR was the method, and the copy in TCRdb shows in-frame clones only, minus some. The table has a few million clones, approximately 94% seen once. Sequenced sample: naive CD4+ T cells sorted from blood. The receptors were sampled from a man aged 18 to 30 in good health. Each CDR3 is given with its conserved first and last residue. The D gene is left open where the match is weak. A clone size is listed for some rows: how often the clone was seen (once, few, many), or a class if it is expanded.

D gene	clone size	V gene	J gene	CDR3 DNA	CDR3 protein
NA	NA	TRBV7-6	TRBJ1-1	TGTGCCAGCAGCTTAGCCTGGGGGCAGGGGAACACTGAAGCTTTCTTT	CASSLAWGQGNTEAFF
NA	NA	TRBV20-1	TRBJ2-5	TGCAGTGCTAGTGAGCAAGAGACCCAGTACTTC	CSASEQETQYF
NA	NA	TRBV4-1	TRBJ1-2	TGCGCCAGCAGCCAAAGCCTGCCCCAGGGTGACTATGGCTACACCTTC	CASSQSLPQGDYGYTF
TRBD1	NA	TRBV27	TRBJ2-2	TGTGCCAGCAGTTATAACAGGGGCACCGGGGAGCTGTTTTTT	CASSYNRGTGELFF
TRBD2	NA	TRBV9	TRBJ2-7	TGTGCCAGCAGCGCGGGGACTAGACTGTACGAGCAGTACTTC	CASSAGTRLYEQYF
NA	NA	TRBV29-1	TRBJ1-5	TGCAGCGTTCCCGGGACAAATAGCAATCAGCCCCAGCATTTT	CSVPGTNSNQPQHF
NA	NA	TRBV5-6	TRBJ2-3	TGTGCCAGCAGCTTGACGTGGACAGATACGCAGTATTTT	CASSLTWTDTQYF
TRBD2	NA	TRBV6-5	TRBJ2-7	TGTGCCAGCAGTGGCGGGAGCGGGGCGCTCTACGAGCAGTACTTC	CASSGGSGALYEQYF
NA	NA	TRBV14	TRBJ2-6	TGTGCCAGCAGCCCCCAACTGCGGGCCTCTGGGGCCAACGTCCTGACTTTC	CASSPQLRASGANVLTF
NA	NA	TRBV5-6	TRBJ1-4	TGTGCCAGCAGCCAAATTGGGGGCCCTAATGAAAAACTGTTTTTT	CASSQIGGPNEKLFF
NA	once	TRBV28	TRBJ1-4	TGTGCCAGCACCCCTACCGGGGCCCGTAATGAAAAACTGTTTTTT	CASTPTGARNEKLFF
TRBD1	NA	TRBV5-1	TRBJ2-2	TGCGCCAGCAGCTTGACCGACAGGGAGAACACCGGGGAGCTGTTTTTT	CASSLTDRENTGELFF
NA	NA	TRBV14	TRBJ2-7	TGTGCCAGCAGCCCCGGGGGAAAGAGATACGAGCAGTACTTC	CASSPGGKRYEQYF
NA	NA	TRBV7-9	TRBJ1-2	TGTGCCAGCAGCCAACCGGGCGGTTGGGATGGCTACACCTTC	CASSQPGGWDGYTF
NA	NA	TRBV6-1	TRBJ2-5	TGTGCCAGCGGGGAAACAGGGTGGGAGACCCAGTACTTC	CASGETGWETQYF
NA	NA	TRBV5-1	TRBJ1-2	TGCGCCAGCAGCGAAGAGAATAACTATGGCTACACCTTC	CASSEENNYGYTF
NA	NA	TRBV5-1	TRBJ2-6	TGCGCCAGCAGCTTAGAATGGGCTGGGGCCAACGTCCTGACTTTC	CASSLEWAGANVLTF